The clone carrying this TCR beta chain was found a few times. The antigen remains undetermined. This CDR3 has 14 residues. Germline V CDR1 and CDR2: KGHSH, LQKENI. V lost 1 base and J 4 bases, leaving 10 bases between the germline ends. TCRdb independently ran MiXCR on the 5' RACE reads; one entry per CDR3 protein. The sample has 190,000 or so distinct CDR3 sequences; 10% are singletons. This specimen comes from a study of T-cell memory formation after mild COVID-19. Broader study findings: CD4/CD8 balance characterized clones contracting day 15 to 85, and CD4+ skew characterized later expanders.

This rearrangement joins TRBV18 to TRBJ1-1; D gene ambiguous. The origin of this receptor is a man between 18 and 29 years old who had mild COVID-19 (a few samples of this study predate the infection). Cell type and time point are not known. Sequenced sample: PBMCs or a T cell subset sorted from them (not recorded which). The CDR3, as DNA: TGTGCCAGCTCACCACTACGGGATGCCACTGAAGCTTTCTTT. This encodes CASSPLRDATEAFF.